The next 21 T cell receptor beta chains were all read from a single sample in a study of PD-1 blockade in classical Hodgkin lymphoma. The repertoire was sequenced with immunoSEQ multiplex PCR; TCRdb's copy has only in-frame clones and lacks some. The repertoire has about 85,000 clones, around nine tenths of them found once; the top ten carry under 3%. Relapses following autologous stem cell transplantation were seen in all patients, with brentuximab vedotin exposure varying. The specimen was peripheral blood mononuclear cells (PBMCs), collected before the second cycle of nivolumab. The receptor set was obtained from a human donor with classical Hodgkin lymphoma.

The rearrangement links TRBV16 to TRBJ1-2, with D possibly being TRBD1 (6 bases). V dropped 0 bases and J dropped 4 bases, with 15 bases sitting between them. Germline assignment: CDR1 KGHSY and CDR2 FQNENV. This CDR3 region has 16 residues. CDR3 sequence (DNA): TGTGCCAGCAGCCAATCTCGGAGACAGGAGACCTATGGCTACACCTTC. Translated, it gives CASSQSRRQETYGYTF.

The chain recombines TRBV6-1 with TRBJ2-7; 8 positions match TRBD1. Germline V lookup: CDR1 MNHNS, CDR2 SASEGT. The CDR3 spans 14 residues. The J segment lost 7 bases and the V segment lost 6 bases, leaving 11 bases of the junction unmatched. The CDR3 sequence is CASSGQGIYVEQYF. In DNA form, the CDR3 reads TGTGCCAGCAGCGGACAGGGAATCTACGTGGAGCAGTACTTC.

The chain recombines TRBV10-1 with TRBJ2-7, with D unresolved. The CDR3 sequence is 13 residues long. Trimming took 0 bases from V and 1 from J, leaving 4 bases between them. Germline assignment: CDR1 WNHNN and CDR2 SYGVQD (reference sequence). The CDR3 reads CASSESGSYEQYF. DNA for the CDR3: TGCGCCAGCAGTGAGTCAGGTTCCTACGAGCAGTACTTC.

This clone was recorded once. The chain has TRBV30 and TRBJ2-7; TRBD2 matches 7 bases. Germline V gives CDR1 GTSNPN, CDR2 SVGIG (reference sequence). The CDR3 runs to 13 residues. Losses at the gene ends were 3 bases for V and 2 bases for J; bases not matched to a gene: 4. The CDR3 loop reads CAWRGGSAYEQYF. CDR3 nucleotide sequence: TGTGCCTGGAGGGGCGGGAGTGCCTACGAGCAGTACTTC.

The rearrangement uses TRBV6-1 and TRBJ2-1; D is perhaps TRBD1 (5 bases). The CDR3 loop spans 16 amino acids. The V and J ends lost 4 bases and 1 base respectively, with 14 bases between them. Germline loops: CDR1 MNHNS, CDR2 SASEGT. CDR3 nucleotides: TGTGCCAGCAGTGTTTGGAAGGGGAATTCCTACAATGAGCAGTTCTTC. It translates to CASSVWKGNSYNEQFF.

V gene TRBV27 combines with J gene TRBJ1-5; D is perhaps TRBD1 (5 bases). CDR1 and CDR2 (germline): MNHEY, SMNVEV (reference sequence). The ends were cut back, 6 bases at V and 4 bases at J, with 19 bases in the middle. The CDR3 totals 16 residues. The CDR3 here is CASSGMAGVLNQPQHF. The CDR3 coding sequence is TGTGCCAGCAGCGGCATGGCGGGGGTTTTAAATCAGCCCCAGCATTTT.

The chain couples TRBV30 to TRBJ2-3; possibly TRBD1 or TRBD2 for D (5 bases each). V was clipped by 2 bases and J by 8 bases, with 17 bases between them. CDR1 GTSNPN and CDR2 SVGIG come from the germline V gene (reference sequence). The CDR3 runs 14 residues. Here the CDR3 reads CAWSSRDASSTQYF. The CDR3 region has the DNA TGTGCCTGGAGTTCCCGGGACGCCTCCTCTACGCAGTATTTT.

V and J are TRBV20-1 and TRBJ2-5; D unclear. Trimming pared 5 bases from V and 5 bases from J, leaving 9 bases between. The length of the CDR3 is 11 residues. The V gene's germline CDR1 is DFQATT and CDR2 SNEGSKA (reference sequence). This CDR3 reads CSAPPLETQYF. The CDR3 DNA is TGCAGTGCTCCTCCGTTGGAGACCCAGTACTTC.

The chain couples TRBV6-5 to TRBJ1-4; 10 positions agree with TRBD1. Germline values: CDR1 MNHEY, CDR2 SVGAGI. V gave up 6 bases and J gave up 8 bases; unmatched junction bases: 9. The CDR3 totals 15 residues. The CDR3 coding sequence is TGTGCCAGCAGAGACAGGGGGCGCCTTGAAGAAAAACTGTTTTTT. Translating gives CASRDRGRLEEKLFF.

The rearrangement links TRBV5-1 to TRBJ2-1; 8 bases are a match to TRBD1. This CDR3 region has 20 residues. The germline CDR1 and CDR2 sequences are SGHRS and YFSETQ. V gave up 1 base and J gave up 0 bases; unmatched junction bases: 15. The CDR3 region has the DNA TGCGCCAGCAGCTTGACCCGGGACAGGTTTATATTCAGCTCCTACAATGAGCAGTTCTTC. Translation: CASSLTRDRFIFSSYNEQFF.

V gene TRBV5-5 combines with J gene TRBJ2-5; tentatively, D is TRBD1 (6 bases). V dropped 4 bases and J dropped 5 bases, with 18 bases sitting between them. Germline CDR1 SGHKS, CDR2 YYEKEE (reference sequence). The CDR3 runs 15 residues. DNA of the CDR3: TGTGCCAGCAGCGCTGGGACAACGATCCGGGAGACCCAGTACTTC. This sequence encodes CASSAGTTIRETQYF.

This chain links TRBV6-5 with TRBJ2-7; 9 bases are a match to TRBD1. The V segment lost 7 bases and the J segment 3 bases; nucleotides outside the gene matches: 1. Germline V gene lookup returns CDR1 MNHEY and CDR2 SVGAGI. The CDR3 extends over 12 amino acids. The CDR3 DNA is TGTGCCAGCATGGACAGGGGCTACGAGCAGTACTTC. This gives the protein CASMDRGYEQYF.

As to this clone: The identical CDR3 is also encoded by other nucleotide sequences in the sample. This chain links TRBV19 with TRBJ2-1; D is unclear. Trimming stripped 1 base from V and 4 bases from J, with 2 bases between. Germline V gene data show CDR1 as LNHDA and CDR2 as SQIVND (reference sequence). CDR3 length equals 12 residues. The CDR3 loop reads CASSIGYNEQFF. Here the CDR3 DNA reads TGTGCCAGTAGTATAGGATACAATGAGCAGTTCTTC.

The chain employs TRBV7-9 and TRBJ2-7; 10 bases map to TRBD1. The CDR3 extends over 17 amino acids. Per the germline V gene, CDR1 is SEHNR and CDR2 is FQNEAQ (reference sequence). V lost 0 bases and J lost 5; bases outside the gene matches: 10. Here the CDR3 DNA reads TGTGCCAGCAGCTTAGCGAGACAGGGGGCGCAAGGTAACGAGCAGTACTTC. This sequence encodes CASSLARQGAQGNEQYF. Variable domain in full (rest from reference TRBV7-9 and TRBJ2-7): DTGVSQNPRHKITKRGQNVTFRCDPISEHNRLYWYRQTLGQGPEFLTYFQNEAQLEKSRLLSDRFSAERPKGSFSTLEIQRTEQGDSAMYLCASSLARQGAQGNEQYFGPGTRLTVT.

The V and J genes are TRBV5-1 and TRBJ2-3, with 7 bases fitting TRBD2. Germline-derived CDR1 and CDR2 are SGHRS and YFSETQ. The CDR3 extends over 16 amino acids. V lost 5 bases, J lost 6 bases, and 15 bases stayed unmatched. The CDR3 region has the DNA TGCGCCAGCAGTTCGACCCCTGCGGGAGTTACGGATACGCAGTATTTT. Protein sequence: CASSSTPAGVTDTQYF.

The J gene is TRBJ1-2, the V gene TRBV30; possible D gene TRBD1, 5 bases. With 7 bases removed from V and 6 bases from J, the gap between germline ends came to 15 bases. Looked up from germline, CDR1 is GTSNPN and CDR2 is SVGIG (reference sequence). The CDR3 is made up of 12 amino acids. CDR3 region: CASNPGADGYTF. In DNA, the CDR3 is TGTGCCTCCAACCCCGGGGCTGATGGCTACACCTTC.

The chain couples TRBV6-5 to TRBJ2-1, with unresolved D. The germline gives CDR1 MNHEY, CDR2 SVGAGI. V dropped 6 bases and J dropped 8 bases, with 11 bases sitting between them. CDR3 size: 12 residues. The CDR3 protein is CASSNRWDEQFF. The CDR3 DNA is TGTGCCAGCAGCAACCGATGGGATGAGCAGTTCTTC.

This clone was counted a few times. V usage is TRBV27 and J usage is TRBJ2-7, with D perhaps TRBD1 or TRBD2 (5 bases each). With 4 bases removed from V and 0 bases from J, the gap between germline ends came to 13 bases. Germline V gene lookup returns CDR1 MNHEY and CDR2 SMNVEV (reference sequence). This CDR3 contains 15 residues. The CDR3 sequence: CASSSPGRTSYEQYF. In DNA form, the CDR3 reads TGTGCCAGCAGTTCCCCGGGACGCACCTCCTACGAGCAGTACTTC.

The gene calls are TRBV19 and TRBJ2-3; D gene ambiguous. This CDR3 has 15 amino acids. V was clipped by 1 base and J by 0 bases, with 8 bases between them. Germline values: CDR1 LNHDA, CDR2 SQIVND (reference sequence). CDR3 residues: CASSIGSLSTDTQYF. The CDR3 nucleotides are TGTGCCAGTAGTATAGGCTCGCTTAGCACAGATACGCAGTATTTT.

V gene TRBV9 combines with J gene TRBJ2-1; 8 positions match TRBD2. The CDR3 has 16 amino acids. Germline CDR1 and CDR2: SGDLS and YYNGEE. J was trimmed by 8 bases and V by 2 bases; bases with no gene match: 12. CDR3 sequence: CASSVPSGSNTDEQFF. For the CDR3, the DNA is TGTGCCAGCAGCGTCCCCAGCGGGAGCAATACGGATGAGCAGTTCTTC.

The genes are TRBV29-1 and TRBJ1-2, with D unresolved. V lost 6 bases and J lost 2, with 10 bases in between. The CDR3 length is 12 residues. The germline gives CDR1 SQVTM, CDR2 ANQGSEA. The DNA of the CDR3 is TGCAGCGTATTAGATCTGAACTATGGCTACACCTTC. Residues: CSVLDLNYGYTF.